The T cell receptor (beta chain) described here comes from a study of blood T cell repertoires in COVID-19. In the study overall: The samples span acute and convalescent COVID-19 from the United States, Italy and Spain. T cells, B-cell-depleted T cells, or PBMCs provided the cDNA or gDNA that served as material.

Germline CDR1 KGHSH, CDR2 LQKENI. V shed 3 bases and J shed 8 bases, with 13 bases lying between them. The CDR3 has 13 amino acids. Methods used by the authors: Reference gene primers were amplified, and this amplification served to estimate nucleated cell counts. Profiling relied on immunoSEQ multiplex PCR, and the TCRdb table lists in-frame clones only, not all of them. The DNA was the basis for D and trimming; V, J and clone size are from that table. The table records 350,000 or so clones, roughly 90% of them present only once. Seattle's enrolled individuals joined amid active infection and were then monitored longitudinally.

The chain is built from TRBV18 and TRBJ1-2; TRBD1 is a possible D gene (5 bases). This TCR was recovered from an older woman with COVID-19, enrolled during active disease. Sequenced input: peripheral blood. CDR3 amino acids: CASSPSGQWGYTF. The CDR3 nucleotides read TGTGCCAGCTCACCGTCAGGGCAATGGGGCTACACCTTC.